The 6 T cell receptor beta chains in this list originate from one sample, sequenced in a study of beta chain features in type 1 diabetes. Study-level points and caveats: Significant though moderate, a shortening of TCRB CDR3s appeared in all four CD4+ subsets of Type 1 diabetes patients.

Their recognized antigens are unknown. The entirety of the isolated RNA underwent reverse transcription, so expressed TCRB transcripts were sequenced. The repertoire was sequenced with immunoSEQ multiplex PCR; TCRdb's copy has only in-frame clones and lacks some. The sample gives roughly 730,000 clones, around 15% of which show up once; 0.02% to 0.025% is in the top ten. Sequences were obtained from naive CD4+ T cells from blood. These receptors were collected from a man younger than 30 with type 1 diabetes.

This clone was counted only a few times. The chain uses TRBV4-1 and TRBJ1-4; 8 nucleotides line up with TRBD1. CDR1 and CDR2 from the germline V gene are MGHRA and YSYEKL. This CDR3 contains 17 residues. Unmatched junction bases numbered 15, after V lost 8 bases and J lost 4 bases. CDR3 loop: CASGPDRDFLHNEKLFF. CDR3 bases: TGCGCCAGCGGACCGGACAGGGATTTCCTCCATAATGAAAAACTGTTTTTT.

A few counts support this clone. The chain recombines TRBV28 with TRBJ1-2; TRBD1 is a possible D gene (5 bases). The CDR3 spans 14 residues. Germline assignment: CDR1 MDHEN and CDR2 SYDVKM. Trimming stripped 5 bases from V and 4 bases from J, with 14 bases between. For the CDR3, the DNA is TGTGCCAGCAGTGGCGGGGAGGGACCCTATGGCTACACCTTC. As protein: CASSGGEGPYGYTF.

This chain uses TRBV19 with TRBJ1-2; TRBD1 is a possible D gene (6 bases). The germline gives CDR1 LNHDA, CDR2 SQIVND (reference sequence). The germline V and J ends were trimmed by 3 bases and 8 bases, with 10 bases remaining between them. The CDR3 sequence is 12 residues long. CDR3: CASSIQGPGYTF. In DNA form, the CDR3 reads TGTGCCAGTAGTATCCAGGGGCCCGGCTACACCTTC.

This clone appeared a few times. The chain has TRBV7-2 and TRBJ1-2; D is unclear. V lost 7 bases to trimming and J lost 7 bases, with 19 bases between them. This CDR3 region has 14 residues. CDR1 SGHTA and CDR2 FQGNSA come from the germline V gene. The CDR3 DNA follows: TGTGCCAGCACCCCTCCACCCGGAGCTATTGGCTACACCTTC. It codes for CASTPPPGAIGYTF.

This clone has a handful of counts. The rearrangement joins TRBV30 to TRBJ1-4; D not resolved. Trimming pared 3 bases from V and 6 bases from J, leaving 11 bases between. The germline gives CDR1 GTSNPN, CDR2 SVGIG (reference sequence). This CDR3 is built from 13 residues. DNA of the CDR3: TGTGCCTGGAGCCACCGGTTAGATGAAAAACTGTTTTTT. Protein: CAWSHRLDEKLFF.

V and J are TRBV5-6 and TRBJ1-5, with D hard to call. CDR1 is SGHDT, CDR2 YYEEEE, per germline. V shed 4 bases and J shed 7 bases, with 15 bases lying between them. This CDR3 has 14 residues. The DNA of the CDR3 is TGTGCCAGCAGCCTTGGGATCGTAACCCAGCCCCAGCATTTT. Its protein is CASSLGIVTQPQHF.